This entry concerns a single TCR beta chain. The data originate from a study of blood T cell repertoires in COVID-19. The V end lost 4 bases, the J end lost 6 bases, and 17 bases lay between the germline ends. The CDR3 runs to 14 residues. Per the germline V gene, CDR1 is SGDLS and CDR2 is YYNGEE. The assay was immunoSEQ multiplex PCR, and TCRdb's table has in-frame clones only and misses some. The table records more than 110,000 clones, about nine tenths of them present only once. The clonotype comes from a middle-aged man with active or convalescent COVID-19. V gene TRBV9 combines with J gene TRBJ2-7, with D possibly being TRBD2 (6 bases). Input material: peripheral blood. CDR3 coding DNA: TGTGCCAGCAGCACGACGGGACTTACGACCGAGCAGTACTTC. Protein sequence: CASSTTGLTTEQYF.